A single T cell receptor beta chain is shown here with its context. Its specificity is unknown. These data originate in a study of cytomegalovirus exposure and HLA in healthy donors. Study at large: Earlier work reported 100 million to 130 million unique TCR beta sequences from approximately 180 million T cells. Regarding the study as a whole: Some highly shared sequence variants likely arose as a pipeline artifact.

PCR primers comprised 60 Vbeta and 13 Jbeta primers. Some clones are missing from TCRdb's copy, which holds only in-frame ones; the method was immunoSEQ multiplex PCR. Of about 87,000 clones listed, about 8% are singletons. What was sequenced was PBMCs. The TCR sequence derives from a man aged 50-60 years in good health and CMV-seronegative.

CDR3 in DNA: TGTGCCAGCAGTTTACTGCAGGGGGGCTACGAGAACACTGAAGCTTTCTTT. Encoded protein: CASSLLQGGYENTEAFF. The chain employs TRBV28 and TRBJ1-1; the match to TRBD1 covers 7 bases. The CDR3 runs 17 residues. Looked up from germline, CDR1 is MDHEN and CDR2 is SYDVKM. Trimming at V came to 2 bases and at J to 1 base, leaving 10 bases not matched to a gene.